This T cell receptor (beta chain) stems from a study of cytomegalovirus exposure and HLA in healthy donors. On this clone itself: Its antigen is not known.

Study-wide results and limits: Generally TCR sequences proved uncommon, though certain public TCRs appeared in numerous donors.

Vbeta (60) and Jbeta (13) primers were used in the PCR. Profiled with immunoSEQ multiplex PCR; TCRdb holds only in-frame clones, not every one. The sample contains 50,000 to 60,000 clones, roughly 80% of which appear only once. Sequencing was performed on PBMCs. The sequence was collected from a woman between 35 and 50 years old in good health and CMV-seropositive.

CDR3 sequence (DNA): TGCGCCAGCAGCCGCGGCACAGATACGCAGTATTTT. This sequence encodes CASSRGTDTQYF. V usage is TRBV10-2 and J usage is TRBJ2-3; D is unclear. The CDR3 totals 12 residues. Germline loops: CDR1 WSHSY, CDR2 SAAADI. V gave up 6 bases and J gave up 1 base, with 5 bases separating them.